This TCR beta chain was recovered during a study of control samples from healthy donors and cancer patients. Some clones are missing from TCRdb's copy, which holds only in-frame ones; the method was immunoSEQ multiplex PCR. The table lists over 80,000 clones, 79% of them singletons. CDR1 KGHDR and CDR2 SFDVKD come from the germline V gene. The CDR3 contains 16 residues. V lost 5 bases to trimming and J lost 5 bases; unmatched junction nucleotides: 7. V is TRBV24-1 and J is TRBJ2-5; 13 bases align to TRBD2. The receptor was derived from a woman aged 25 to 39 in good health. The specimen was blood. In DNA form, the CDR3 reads TGTGCCACCAGTGGTGGACTAGCGGGGGCGGGGGAGACCCAGTACTTC. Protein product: CATSGGLAGAGETQYF.